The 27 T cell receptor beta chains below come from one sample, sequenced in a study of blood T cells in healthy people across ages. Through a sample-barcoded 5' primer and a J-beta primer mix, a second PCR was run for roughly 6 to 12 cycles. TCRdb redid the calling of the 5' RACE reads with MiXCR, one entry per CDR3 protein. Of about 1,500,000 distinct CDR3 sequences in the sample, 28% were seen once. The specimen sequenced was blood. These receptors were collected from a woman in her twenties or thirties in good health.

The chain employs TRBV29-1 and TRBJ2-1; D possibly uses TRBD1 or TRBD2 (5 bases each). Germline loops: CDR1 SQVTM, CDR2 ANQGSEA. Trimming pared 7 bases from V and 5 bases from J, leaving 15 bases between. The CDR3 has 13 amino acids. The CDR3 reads CSARGGAHNEQFF. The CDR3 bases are TGCAGCGCCCGGGGTGGGGCCCACAATGAGCAGTTCTTC.

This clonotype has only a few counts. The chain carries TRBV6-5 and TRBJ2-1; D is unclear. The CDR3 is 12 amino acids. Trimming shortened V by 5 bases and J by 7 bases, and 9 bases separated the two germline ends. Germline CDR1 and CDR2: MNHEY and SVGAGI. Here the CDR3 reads CASSTSMNEQFF. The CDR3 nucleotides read TGTGCCAGCAGTACCTCGATGAATGAGCAGTTCTTC.

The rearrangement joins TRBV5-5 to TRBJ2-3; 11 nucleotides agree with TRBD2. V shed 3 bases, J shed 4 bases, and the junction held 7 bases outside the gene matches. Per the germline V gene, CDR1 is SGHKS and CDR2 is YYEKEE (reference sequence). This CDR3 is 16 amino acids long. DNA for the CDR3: TGTGCCAGCAGCTCCCAACTAGCGGGAGCCCCAGATACGCAGTATTTT. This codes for CASSSQLAGAPDTQYF.

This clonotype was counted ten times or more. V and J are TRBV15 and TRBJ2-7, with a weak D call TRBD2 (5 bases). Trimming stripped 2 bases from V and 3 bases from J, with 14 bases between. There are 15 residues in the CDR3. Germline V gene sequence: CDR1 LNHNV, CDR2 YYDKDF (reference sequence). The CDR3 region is CATSRSGLALYEQYF. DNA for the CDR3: TGTGCCACCAGCAGATCCGGGCTAGCTCTCTACGAGCAGTACTTC.

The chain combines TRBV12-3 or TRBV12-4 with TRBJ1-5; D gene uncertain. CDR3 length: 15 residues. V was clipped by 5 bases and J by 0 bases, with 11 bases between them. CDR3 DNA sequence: TGTGCCAGCAGTAAGGAGGCAGTTAGCAATCAGCCCCAGCATTTT. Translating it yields CASSKEAVSNQPQHF.

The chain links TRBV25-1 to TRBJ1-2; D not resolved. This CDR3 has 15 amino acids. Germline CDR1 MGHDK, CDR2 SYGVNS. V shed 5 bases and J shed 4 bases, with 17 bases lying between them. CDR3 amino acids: CASSSGIGGRYGYTF. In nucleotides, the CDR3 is TGTGCCAGCAGTTCCGGAATTGGCGGCCGCTATGGCTACACCTTC.

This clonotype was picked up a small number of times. CDR3 in DNA: TGCAGTGCTTTGAGGACGCAATCGAGAAATGAGCAGTTCTTC. Its protein is CSALRTQSRNEQFF. The chain joins TRBV20-1 to TRBJ2-1, with no clear D. Deletions cut 5 bases from V and 7 bases from J, with 18 bases between. Looked up from germline, CDR1 is DFQATT and CDR2 is SNEGSKA (reference sequence). This CDR3 comprises 14 residues.

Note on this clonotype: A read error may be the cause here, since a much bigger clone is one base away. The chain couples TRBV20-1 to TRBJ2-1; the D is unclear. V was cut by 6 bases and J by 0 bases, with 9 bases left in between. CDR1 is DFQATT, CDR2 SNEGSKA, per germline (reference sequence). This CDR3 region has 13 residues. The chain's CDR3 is CSASASSYNEQFF. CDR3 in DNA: TGCAGTGCCTCAGCGAGCTCCTACAATGAGCAGTTCTTC.

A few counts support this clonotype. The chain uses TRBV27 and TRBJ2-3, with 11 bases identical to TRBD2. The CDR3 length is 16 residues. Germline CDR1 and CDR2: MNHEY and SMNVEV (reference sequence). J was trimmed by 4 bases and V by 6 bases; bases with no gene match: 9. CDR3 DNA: TGTGCCAGCAGCCCGGGACTAGCGGTTGGGGCAGATACGCAGTATTTT. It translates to CASSPGLAVGADTQYF.

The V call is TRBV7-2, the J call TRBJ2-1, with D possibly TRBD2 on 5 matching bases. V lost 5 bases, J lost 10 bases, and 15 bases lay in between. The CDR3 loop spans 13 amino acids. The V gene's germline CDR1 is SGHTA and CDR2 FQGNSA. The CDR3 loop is CASSKEEAYEQFF. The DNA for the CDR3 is TGTGCCAGCAGCAAGGAGGAGGCCTACGAGCAGTTCTTC.

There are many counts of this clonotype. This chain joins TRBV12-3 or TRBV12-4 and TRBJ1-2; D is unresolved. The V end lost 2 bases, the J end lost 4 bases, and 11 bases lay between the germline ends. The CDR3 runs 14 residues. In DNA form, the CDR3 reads TGTGCCAGCAGTTTAAGTAGCCGGGGCTATGGCTACACCTTC. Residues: CASSLSSRGYGYTF.

The CDR3 bases are TGCGCCAGCAGCCAAGATGCAGCGAATAATTCACCCCTCCACTTT. Translated: CASSQDAANNSPLHF. The J gene is TRBJ1-6, the V gene TRBV4-3; D uncertain. From germline, CDR1 is LGHNA and CDR2 YSLEER. Trimming took off 0 bases at V and 5 bases at J, with 8 bases between the two ends. The CDR3 is made up of 15 amino acids.

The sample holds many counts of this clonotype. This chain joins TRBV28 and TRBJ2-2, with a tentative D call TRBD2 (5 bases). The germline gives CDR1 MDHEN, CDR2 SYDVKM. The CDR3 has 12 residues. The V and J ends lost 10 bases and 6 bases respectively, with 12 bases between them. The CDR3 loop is CATLPGAGELFF. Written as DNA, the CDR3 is TGTGCCACTCTACCCGGGGCCGGGGAGCTGTTTTTT.

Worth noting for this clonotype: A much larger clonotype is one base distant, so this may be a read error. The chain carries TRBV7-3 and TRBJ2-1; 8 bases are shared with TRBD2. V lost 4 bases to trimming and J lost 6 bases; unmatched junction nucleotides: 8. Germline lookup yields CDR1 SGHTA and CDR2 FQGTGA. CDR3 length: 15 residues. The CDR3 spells CASSSLGLVANEQFF. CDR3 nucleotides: TGTGCCAGCAGCTCTTTGGGACTAGTGGCCAATGAGCAGTTCTTC.

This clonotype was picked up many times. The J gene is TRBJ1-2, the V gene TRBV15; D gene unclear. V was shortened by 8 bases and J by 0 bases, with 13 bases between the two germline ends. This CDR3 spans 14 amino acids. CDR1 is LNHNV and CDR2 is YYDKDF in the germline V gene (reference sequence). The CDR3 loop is CATPEAPTNYGYTF. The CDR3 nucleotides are TGTGCCACCCCGGAAGCCCCAACTAACTATGGCTACACCTTC. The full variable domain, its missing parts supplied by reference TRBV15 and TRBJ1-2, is DAMVIQNPRYQVTQFGKPVTLSCSQTLNHNVMYWYQQKSSQAPKLLFHYYDKDFNNEADTPDNFQSRRPNTSFCFLDIRSPGLGDTAMYLCATPEAPTNYGYTFGSGTRLTVV.

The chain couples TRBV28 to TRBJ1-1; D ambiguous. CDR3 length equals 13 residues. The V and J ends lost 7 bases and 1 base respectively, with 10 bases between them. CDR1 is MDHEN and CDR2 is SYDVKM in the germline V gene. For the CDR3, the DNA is TGTGCCAGCACCGATGACTCGAACACTGAAGCTTTCTTT. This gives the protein CASTDDSNTEAFF.

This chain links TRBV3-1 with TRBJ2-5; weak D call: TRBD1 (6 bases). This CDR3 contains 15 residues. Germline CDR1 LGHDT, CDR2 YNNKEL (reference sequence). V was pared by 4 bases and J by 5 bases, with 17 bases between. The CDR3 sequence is CASSRRWQGLETQYF. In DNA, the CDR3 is TGTGCCAGCAGCCGCCGGTGGCAGGGGTTGGAGACCCAGTACTTC.

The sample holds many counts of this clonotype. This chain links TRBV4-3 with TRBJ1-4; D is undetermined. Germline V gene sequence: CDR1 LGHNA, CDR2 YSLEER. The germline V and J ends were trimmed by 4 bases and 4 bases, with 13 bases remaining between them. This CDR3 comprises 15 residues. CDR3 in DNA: TGCGCCAGCAGCCTGATGGACGCCGGTAATGAAAAACTGTTTTTT. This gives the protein CASSLMDAGNEKLFF.

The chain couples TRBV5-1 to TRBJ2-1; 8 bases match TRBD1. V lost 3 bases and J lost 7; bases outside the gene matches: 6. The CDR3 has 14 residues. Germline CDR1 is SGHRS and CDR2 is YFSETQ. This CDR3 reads CASSSETGENEQFF. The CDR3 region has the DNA TGCGCCAGCAGCTCAGAGACAGGGGAAAATGAGCAGTTCTTC.

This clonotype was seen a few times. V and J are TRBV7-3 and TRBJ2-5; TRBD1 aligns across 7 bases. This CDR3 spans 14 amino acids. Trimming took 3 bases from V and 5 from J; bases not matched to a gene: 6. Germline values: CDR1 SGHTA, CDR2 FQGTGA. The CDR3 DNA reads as TGTGCCAGCAGCTTCGACAGGGTTTCGGAGACCCAGTACTTC. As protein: CASSFDRVSETQYF.

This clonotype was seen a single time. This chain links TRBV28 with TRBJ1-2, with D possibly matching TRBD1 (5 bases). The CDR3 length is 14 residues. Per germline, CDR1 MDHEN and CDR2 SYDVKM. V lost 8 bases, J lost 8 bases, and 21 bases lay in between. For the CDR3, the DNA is TGTGCCAGCTCCTCCCTTCCACCAGGGAGCGGCTACACCTTC. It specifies CASSSLPPGSGYTF.

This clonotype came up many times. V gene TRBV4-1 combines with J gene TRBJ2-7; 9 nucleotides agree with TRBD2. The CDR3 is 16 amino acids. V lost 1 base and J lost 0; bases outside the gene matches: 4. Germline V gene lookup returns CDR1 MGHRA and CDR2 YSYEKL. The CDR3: CASSQASGAVSYEQYF. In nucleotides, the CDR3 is TGCGCCAGCAGCCAAGCTAGCGGGGCAGTCTCCTACGAGCAGTACTTC.

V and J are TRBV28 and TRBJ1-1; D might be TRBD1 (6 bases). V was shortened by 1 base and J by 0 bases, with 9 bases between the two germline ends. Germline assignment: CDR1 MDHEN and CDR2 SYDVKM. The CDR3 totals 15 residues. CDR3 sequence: CASSLYRAMNTEAFF. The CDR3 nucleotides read TGTGCCAGCAGTTTATACAGGGCAATGAACACTGAAGCTTTCTTT.

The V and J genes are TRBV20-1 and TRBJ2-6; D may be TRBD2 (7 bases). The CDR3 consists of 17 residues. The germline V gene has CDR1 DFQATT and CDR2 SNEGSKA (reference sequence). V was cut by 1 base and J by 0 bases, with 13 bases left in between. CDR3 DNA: TGCAGTGCTAGAGGCGGGGGCGGCCCCTCTGGGGCCAACGTCCTGACTTTC. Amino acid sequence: CSARGGGGPSGANVLTF.

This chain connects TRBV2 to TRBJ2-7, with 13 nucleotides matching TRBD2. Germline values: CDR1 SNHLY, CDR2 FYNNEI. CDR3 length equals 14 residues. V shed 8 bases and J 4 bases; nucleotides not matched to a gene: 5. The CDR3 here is CASHSGLAGYEQYF. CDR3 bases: TGTGCCAGCCACTCGGGACTAGCGGGGTACGAGCAGTACTTC.

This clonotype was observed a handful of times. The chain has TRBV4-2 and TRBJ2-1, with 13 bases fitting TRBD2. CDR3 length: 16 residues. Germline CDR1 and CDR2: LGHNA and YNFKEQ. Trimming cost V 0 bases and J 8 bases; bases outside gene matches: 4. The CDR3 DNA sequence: TGTGCCAGCAGCCAAGAGGGTACTAGCGGGGGGGATGAGCAGTTCTTC. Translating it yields CASSQEGTSGGDEQFF.

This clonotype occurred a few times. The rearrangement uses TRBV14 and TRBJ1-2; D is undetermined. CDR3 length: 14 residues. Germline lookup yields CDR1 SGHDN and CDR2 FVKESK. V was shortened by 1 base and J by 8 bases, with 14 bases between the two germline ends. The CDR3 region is CASSQVGPRKGYTF. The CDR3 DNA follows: TGTGCCAGCAGCCAAGTCGGCCCCCGGAAGGGCTACACCTTC.